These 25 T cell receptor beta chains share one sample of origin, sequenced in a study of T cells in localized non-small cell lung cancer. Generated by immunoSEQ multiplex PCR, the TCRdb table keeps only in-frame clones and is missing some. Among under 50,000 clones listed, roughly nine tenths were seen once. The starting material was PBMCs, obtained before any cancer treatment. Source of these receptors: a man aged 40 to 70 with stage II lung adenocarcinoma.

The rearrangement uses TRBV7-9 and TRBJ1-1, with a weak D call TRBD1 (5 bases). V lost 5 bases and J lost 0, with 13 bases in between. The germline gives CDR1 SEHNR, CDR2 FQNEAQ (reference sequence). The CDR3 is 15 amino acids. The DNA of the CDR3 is TGTGCCAGCAGCCAAGGGGCAGTCATGAACACTGAAGCTTTCTTT. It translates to CASSQGAVMNTEAFF. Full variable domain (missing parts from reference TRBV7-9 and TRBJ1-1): DTGVSQNPRHKITKRGQNVTFRCDPISEHNRLYWYRQTLGQGPEFLTYFQNEAQLEKSRLLSDRFSAERPKGSFSTLEIQRTEQGDSAMYLCASSQGAVMNTEAFFGQGTRLTVV.

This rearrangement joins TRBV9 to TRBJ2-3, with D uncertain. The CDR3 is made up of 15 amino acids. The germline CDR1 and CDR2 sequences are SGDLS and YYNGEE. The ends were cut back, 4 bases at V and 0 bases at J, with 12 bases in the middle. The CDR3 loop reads CASSFPTSSTDTQYF. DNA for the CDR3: TGTGCCAGCAGCTTCCCCACCTCTAGCACAGATACGCAGTATTTT. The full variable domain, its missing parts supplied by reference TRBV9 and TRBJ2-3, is DSGVTQTPKHLITATGQRVTLRCSPRSGDLSVYWYQQSLDQGLQFLIQYYNGEERAKGNILERFSAQQFPDLHSELNLSSLELGDSALYFCASSFPTSSTDTQYFGPGTRLTVL.

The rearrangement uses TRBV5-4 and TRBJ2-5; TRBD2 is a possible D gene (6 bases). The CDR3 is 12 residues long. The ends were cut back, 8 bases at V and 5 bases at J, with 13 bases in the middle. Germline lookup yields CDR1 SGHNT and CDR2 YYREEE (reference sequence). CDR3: CASGGALETQYF. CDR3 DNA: TGTGCCAGTGGCGGGGCGTTGGAGACCCAGTACTTC.

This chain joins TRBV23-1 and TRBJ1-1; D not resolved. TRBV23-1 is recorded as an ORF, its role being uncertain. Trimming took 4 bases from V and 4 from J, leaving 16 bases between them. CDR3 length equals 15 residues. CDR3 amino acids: CASSPDKGRGTEAFF. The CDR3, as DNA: TGCGCCAGCAGTCCTGATAAAGGTAGAGGCACTGAAGCTTTCTTT.

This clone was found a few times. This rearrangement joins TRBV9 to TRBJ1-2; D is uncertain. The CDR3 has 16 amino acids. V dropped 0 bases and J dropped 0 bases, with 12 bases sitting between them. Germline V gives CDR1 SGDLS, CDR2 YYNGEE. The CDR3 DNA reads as TGTGCCAGCAGCGTAGGATGGCCGAGGGCTAACTATGGCTACACCTTC. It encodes CASSVGWPRANYGYTF. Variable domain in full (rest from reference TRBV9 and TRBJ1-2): DSGVTQTPKHLITATGQRVTLRCSPRSGDLSVYWYQQSLDQGLQFLIQYYNGEERAKGNILERFSAQQFPDLHSELNLSSLELGDSALYFCASSVGWPRANYGYTFGSGTRLTVV.

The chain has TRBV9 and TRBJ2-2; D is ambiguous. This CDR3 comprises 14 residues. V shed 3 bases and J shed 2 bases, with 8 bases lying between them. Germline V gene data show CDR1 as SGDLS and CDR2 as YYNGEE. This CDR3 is CASSAPINTGELFF. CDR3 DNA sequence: TGTGCCAGCAGCGCACCCATAAACACCGGGGAGCTGTTTTTT.

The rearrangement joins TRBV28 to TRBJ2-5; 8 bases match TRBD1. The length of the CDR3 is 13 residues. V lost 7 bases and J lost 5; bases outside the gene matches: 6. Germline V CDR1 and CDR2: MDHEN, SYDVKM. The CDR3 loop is CASMNRGVETQYF. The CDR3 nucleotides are TGTGCCAGCATGAACAGGGGGGTGGAGACCCAGTACTTC. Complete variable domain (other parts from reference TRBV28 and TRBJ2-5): DVKVTQSSRYLVKRTGEKVFLECVQDMDHENMFWYRQDPGLGLRLIYFSYDVKMKEKGDIPEGYSVSREKKERFSLILESASTNQTSMYLCASMNRGVETQYFGPGTRLLVL.

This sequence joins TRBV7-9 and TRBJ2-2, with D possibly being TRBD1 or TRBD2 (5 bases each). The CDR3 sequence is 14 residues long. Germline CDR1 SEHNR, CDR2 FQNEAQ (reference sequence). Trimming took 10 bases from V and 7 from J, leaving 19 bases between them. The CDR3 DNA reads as TGTGCCACCCCCCGGGACGAGGGCGTCGGGGAGCTGTTTTTT. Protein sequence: CATPRDEGVGELFF.

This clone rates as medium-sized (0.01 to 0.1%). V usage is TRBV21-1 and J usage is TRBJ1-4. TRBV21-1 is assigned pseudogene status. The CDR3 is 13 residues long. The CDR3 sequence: CASIPWGGVKLFF. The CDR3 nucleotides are TGTGCCAGCATCCCTTGGGGGGGTGTAAAACTGTTTTTT.

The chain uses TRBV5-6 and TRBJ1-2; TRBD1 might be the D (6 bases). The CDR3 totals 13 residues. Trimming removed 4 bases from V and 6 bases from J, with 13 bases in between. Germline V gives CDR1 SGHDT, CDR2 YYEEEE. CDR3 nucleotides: TGTGCCAGCAGCGTACCGACAGGAAATGGCTACACCTTC. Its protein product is CASSVPTGNGYTF.

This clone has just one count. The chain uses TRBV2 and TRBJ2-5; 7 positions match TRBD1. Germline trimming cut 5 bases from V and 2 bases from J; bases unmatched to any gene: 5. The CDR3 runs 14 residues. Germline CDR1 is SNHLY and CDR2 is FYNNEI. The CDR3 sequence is CASSPPGQQETQYF. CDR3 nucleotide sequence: TGTGCCAGCAGTCCCCCGGGACAGCAAGAGACCCAGTACTTC.

CDR3 sequence reads: CASSLWAGEKSEQFF. The CDR3 nucleotides read TGTGCCAGCAGCTTATGGGCGGGGGAGAAAAGTGAGCAGTTCTTC. The chain combines TRBV11-3 with TRBJ2-1; 7 bases match TRBD2. The V segment lost 2 bases and the J segment 9 bases; nucleotides outside the gene matches: 10. The germline gives CDR1 SGHNT, CDR2 YENEEA. The CDR3 consists of 15 residues.

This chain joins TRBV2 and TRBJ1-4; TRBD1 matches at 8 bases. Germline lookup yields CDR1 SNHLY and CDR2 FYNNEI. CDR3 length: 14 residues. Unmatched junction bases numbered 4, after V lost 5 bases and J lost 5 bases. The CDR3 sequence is CASSTRTGNEKLFF. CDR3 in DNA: TGTGCCAGCAGTACTAGGACAGGGAATGAAAAACTGTTTTTT.

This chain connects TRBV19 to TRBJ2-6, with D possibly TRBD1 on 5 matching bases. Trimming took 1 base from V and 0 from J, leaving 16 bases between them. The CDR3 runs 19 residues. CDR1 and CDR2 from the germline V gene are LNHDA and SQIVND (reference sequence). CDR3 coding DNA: TGTGCCAGTAGTATAGTTTGGTTCCGACAGAGCTCTGGGGCCAACGTCCTGACTTTC. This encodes CASSIVWFRQSSGANVLTF.

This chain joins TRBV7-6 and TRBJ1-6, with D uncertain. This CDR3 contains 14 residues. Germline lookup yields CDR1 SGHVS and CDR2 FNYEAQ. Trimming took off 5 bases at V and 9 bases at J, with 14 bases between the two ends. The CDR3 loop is CASSPQSYGSPLHF. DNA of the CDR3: TGTGCCAGCAGCCCACAATCATATGGTTCACCCCTCCACTTT.

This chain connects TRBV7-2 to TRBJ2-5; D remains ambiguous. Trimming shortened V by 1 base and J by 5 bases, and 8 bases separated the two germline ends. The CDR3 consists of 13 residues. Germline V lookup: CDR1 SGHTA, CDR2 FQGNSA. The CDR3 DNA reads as TGTGCCAGCAGCTTAGGTGGCTGGGAGACCCAGTACTTC. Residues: CASSLGGWETQYF.

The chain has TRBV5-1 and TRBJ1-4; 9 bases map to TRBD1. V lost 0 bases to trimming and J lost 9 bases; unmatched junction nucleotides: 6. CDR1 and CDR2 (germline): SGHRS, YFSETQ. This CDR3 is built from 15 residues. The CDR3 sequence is CASSLVSGQGKKLFF. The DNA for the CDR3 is TGCGCCAGCAGCTTGGTTTCGGGACAGGGTAAAAAACTGTTTTTT. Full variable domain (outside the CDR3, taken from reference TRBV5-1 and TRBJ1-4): KAGVTQTPRYLIKTRGQQVTLSCSPISGHRSVSWYQQTPGQGLQFLFEYFSETQRNKGNFPGRFSGRQFSNSRSEMNVSTLELGDSALYLCASSLVSGQGKKLFFGSGTQLSVL.

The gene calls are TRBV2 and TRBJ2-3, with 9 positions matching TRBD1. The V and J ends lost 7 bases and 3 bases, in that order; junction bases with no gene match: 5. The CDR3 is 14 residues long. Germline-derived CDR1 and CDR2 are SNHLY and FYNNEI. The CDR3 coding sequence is TGTGCCAGCAAGGCGGACAGGGGAACAGATACGCAGTATTTT. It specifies CASKADRGTDTQYF.

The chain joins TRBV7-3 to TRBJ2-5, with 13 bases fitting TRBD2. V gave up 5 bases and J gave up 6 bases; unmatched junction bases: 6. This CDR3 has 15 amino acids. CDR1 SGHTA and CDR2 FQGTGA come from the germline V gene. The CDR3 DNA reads TGTGCCAGCAGCGTGACTAGCGGGGGGCAGAAGACCCAGTACTTC. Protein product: CASSVTSGGQKTQYF.

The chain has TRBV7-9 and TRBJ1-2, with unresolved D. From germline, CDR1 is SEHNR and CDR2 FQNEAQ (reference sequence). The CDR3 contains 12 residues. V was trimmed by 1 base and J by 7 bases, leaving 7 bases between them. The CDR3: CASSLGSTGYTF. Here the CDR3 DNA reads TGTGCCAGCAGCTTAGGCAGTACTGGCTACACCTTC.

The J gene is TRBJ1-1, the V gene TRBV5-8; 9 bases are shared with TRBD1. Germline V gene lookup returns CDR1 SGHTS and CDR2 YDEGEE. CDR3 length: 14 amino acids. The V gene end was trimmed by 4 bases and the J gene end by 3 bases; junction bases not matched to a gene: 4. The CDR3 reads CASSQGQGDTEAFF. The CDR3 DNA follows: TGTGCCAGCAGCCAGGGACAGGGTGACACTGAAGCTTTCTTT. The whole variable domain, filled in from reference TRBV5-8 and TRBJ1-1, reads EAGVTQSPTHLIKTRGQQATLRCSPISGHTSVYWYQQALGLGLQFLLWYDEGEERNRGNFPPRFSGRQFPNYSSELNVNALELEDSALYLCASSQGQGDTEAFFGQGTRLTVV.

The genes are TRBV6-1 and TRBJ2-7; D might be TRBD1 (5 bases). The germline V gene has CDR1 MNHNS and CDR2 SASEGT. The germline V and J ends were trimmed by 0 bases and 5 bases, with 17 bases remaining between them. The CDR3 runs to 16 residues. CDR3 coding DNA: TGTGCCAGCAGTGAAGCAGACAGTGCTATATGGAACGAGCAGTACGTC. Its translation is CASSEADSAIWNEQYV.

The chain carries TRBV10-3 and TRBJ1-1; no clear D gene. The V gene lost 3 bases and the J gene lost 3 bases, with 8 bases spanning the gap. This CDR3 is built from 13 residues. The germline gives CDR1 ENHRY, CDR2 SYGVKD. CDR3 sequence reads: CAISDGRDTEAFF. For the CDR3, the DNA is TGTGCCATCAGTGACGGGCGGGACACTGAAGCTTTCTTT.

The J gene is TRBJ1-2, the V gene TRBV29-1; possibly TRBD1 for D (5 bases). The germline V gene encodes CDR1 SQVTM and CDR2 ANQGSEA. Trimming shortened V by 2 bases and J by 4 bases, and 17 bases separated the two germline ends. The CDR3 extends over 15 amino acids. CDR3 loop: CSVEFEGRLAYGYTF. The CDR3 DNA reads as TGCAGCGTTGAATTTGAGGGGCGCCTAGCCTATGGCTACACCTTC. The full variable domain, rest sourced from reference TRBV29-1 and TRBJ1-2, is SAVISQKPSRDICQRGTSLTIQCQVDSQVTMMFWYRQQPGQSLTLIATANQGSEATYESGFVIDKFPISRPNLTFSTLTVSNMSPEDSSIYLCSVEFEGRLAYGYTFGSGTRLTVV.

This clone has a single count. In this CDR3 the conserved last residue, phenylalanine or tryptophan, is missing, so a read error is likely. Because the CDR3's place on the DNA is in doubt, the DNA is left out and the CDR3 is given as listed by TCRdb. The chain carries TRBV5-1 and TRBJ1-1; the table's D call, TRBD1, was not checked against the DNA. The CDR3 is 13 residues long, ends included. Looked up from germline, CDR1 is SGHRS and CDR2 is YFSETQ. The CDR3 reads CASSLDGARLVGI.